Listed below are T cell receptor beta chains from one sample, sequenced in a study of T-cell reconstitution after alpha-beta-depleted transplantation in children. TCRdb recomputed calls from the PCR reads with MiXCR, one row per CDR3 protein. Of about 540,000 distinct CDR3 sequences listed, approximately 20% are singletons. This sample comprised PBMCs from the stem cell graft donor, obtained from the stem cell graft. These receptors came from a human donor who donated a stem cell graft to a child with acute lymphoblastic leukemia. CDR3s include the opening cysteine and the closing phenylalanine or tryptophan. A D gene is named only where the DNA matches it firmly. For some rows the clone size is stated as once, few or many, or as a class when expanded; others skip it.

D gene | clone size | J gene | V gene | CDR3 protein | CDR3 DNA
TRBD1 | few | TRBJ2-7 | TRBV20-1 | CSARPGQGPSYEQYF | TGCAGTGCTAGGCCCGGACAGGGGCCCTCCTACGAGCAGTACTTC
TRBD1 | many | TRBJ2-7 | TRBV3-1 | CASSPTGQGNEQYF | TGTGCCAGCAGCCCCACGGGACAGGGAAACGAGCAGTACTTC
NA | NA | TRBJ2-7 | TRBV18 | CASLNQVTASYEQYF | TGTGCCAGCTTAAATCAAGTGACAGCCTCCTACGAGCAGTACTTC
TRBD2 | few | TRBJ2-5 | TRBV11-2 | CASSPGGLAGGETQYF | TGTGCCAGCAGCCCGGGGGGACTAGCGGGAGGAGAGACCCAGTACTTC
NA | few | TRBJ1-2 | TRBV7-2 | CASSLGVQLHNYGYTF | TGTGCCAGCAGCTTAGGAGTCCAGCTCCATAACTATGGCTACACCTTC
NA | NA | TRBJ1-4 | TRBV7-3 | CASSLTGGLNEKLFF | TGTGCCAGCAGCTTAACCGGAGGACTAAATGAAAAACTGTTTTTT
NA | few | TRBJ1-2 | TRBV7-3 | CASSLTGEGSGYTF | TGTGCCAGCAGCTTAACGGGCGAGGGGAGTGGCTACACCTTC
NA | NA | TRBJ1-1 | TRBV15 | CATSRDTAQAEAFF | TGTGCCACCAGCAGAGATACTGCACAAGCTGAAGCTTTCTTT
NA | few | TRBJ2-1 | TRBV5-1 | CASSLNQVRDEQFF | TGCGCCAGCAGCTTGAACCAGGTTCGGGATGAGCAGTTCTTC
TRBD2 | NA | TRBJ2-5 | TRBV20-1 | CSARDSFGSGGETQCF | TGCAGTGCTAGAGATTCGTTCGGAAGCGGGGGAGAGACCCAGTGCTTC
TRBD1 | NA | TRBJ2-7 | TRBV20-1 | CSAPGQAASYEQYF | TGCAGTGCCCCGGGACAGGCGGCCTCCTACGAGCAGTACTTC
NA | few | TRBJ1-2 | TRBV7-8 | CASSLGGGGGGDYGYTF | TGTGCCAGCAGCTTAGGAGGGGGTGGGGGTGGAGACTATGGCTACACCTTC
NA | few | TRBJ1-5 | TRBV27 | CASSLRDGNQPQHF | TGTGCCAGCAGTTTAAGGGACGGTAATCAGCCCCAGCATTTT
TRBD1 | many | TRBJ2-7 | TRBV5-1 | CASSLRTGGYEQYF | TGCGCCAGCAGCTTACGGACAGGGGGATACGAGCAGTACTTC
TRBD2 | few | TRBJ2-1 | TRBV3-1 | CASSLLAGGGSYEQFF | TGTGCCAGCAGCCTTCTAGCGGGAGGGGGGTCATATGAGCAGTTCTTC
TRBD1 | many | TRBJ2-1 | TRBV9 | CASSVGSRGNEQFF | TGTGCCAGCAGCGTAGGGAGCAGGGGGAATGAGCAGTTCTTC
TRBD1 | few | TRBJ2-5 | TRBV25-1 | CASSETGDLQETQYF | TGTGCCAGCAGCGAGACAGGGGACCTCCAAGAGACCCAGTACTTC
NA | NA | TRBJ2-5 | TRBV7-3 | CASSLGGWETQYF | TGTGCCAGCAGCTTAGGCGGATGGGAGACCCAGTACTTC
NA | few | TRBJ2-4 | TRBV9 | CASSVKGDVDIQYF | TGTGCCAGCAGCGTAAAGGGGGATGTAGACATTCAGTACTTC
NA | NA | TRBJ1-2 | TRBV5-1 | CASSLGPVYGYTF | TGCGCCAGCAGCCTGGGACCGGTCTATGGCTACACCTTC
TRBD2 | NA | TRBJ2-3 | TRBV20-1 | CSARARSGRDGDTQYF | TGCAGTGCTAGAGCCCGTAGCGGGAGGGACGGGGATACGCAGTATTTT
TRBD1 | NA | TRBJ1-5 | TRBV12-3/TRBV12-4 | CASSLGQGRGQPQHF | TGTGCCAGCAGTTTAGGACAGGGAAGAGGTCAGCCCCAGCATTTT
NA | NA | TRBJ2-7 | TRBV6-2/TRBV6-3 | CASASGWRQVRYEQYF | TGTGCCAGCGCGTCGGGTTGGCGACAGGTTCGTTACGAGCAGTACTTC
NA | few | TRBJ1-1 | TRBV5-6 | CASSLARRDTEAFF | TGTGCCAGCAGCTTGGCCAGGAGGGACACTGAAGCTTTCTTT
NA | few | TRBJ1-1 | TRBV29-1 | CSVDGVGGHLNTEAFF | TGCAGCGTTGACGGGGTCGGAGGGCACCTGAACACTGAAGCTTTCTTT
NA | many | TRBJ2-4 | TRBV20-1 | CSARISGNKNIQYF | TGCAGTGCCAGAATTAGCGGTAACAAAAACATTCAGTACTTC
NA | NA | TRBJ1-1 | TRBV5-1 | CASSLVEVWGNTEAFF | TGCGCCAGCAGCTTGGTGGAGGTTTGGGGGAACACTGAAGCTTTCTTT
NA | few | TRBJ1-4 | TRBV12-3/TRBV12-4 | CASSPAGGANEKLFF | TGTGCCAGCAGCCCCGCCGGGGGGGCGAATGAAAAACTGTTTTTT
NA | NA | TRBJ2-1 | TRBV12-3/TRBV12-4 | CASSPFGGDEQFF | TGTGCCAGCAGTCCCTTCGGGGGCGATGAGCAGTTCTTC
TRBD1 | few | TRBJ2-5 | TRBV5-1 | CASSRRQGAETQYF | TGCGCCAGCAGCCGCAGACAGGGGGCTGAGACCCAGTACTTC
TRBD1 | NA | TRBJ2-7 | TRBV5-1 | CATGTGVTDEQYF | TGCGCCACCGGGACAGGGGTAACTGACGAGCAGTACTTC
TRBD1 | few | TRBJ1-2 | TRBV20-1 | CSARWGTGNYGYTF | TGCAGTGCTAGATGGGGGACAGGGAACTATGGCTACACCTTC
TRBD2 | NA | TRBJ2-7 | TRBV6-5 | CASSYSTSGSYEQYF | TGTGCCAGCAGTTACTCGACTAGCGGCTCCTACGAGCAGTACTTC
NA | NA | TRBJ1-1 | TRBV28 | CASTLGRANTEAFF | TGTGCCAGCACCTTGGGCAGGGCTAACACTGAAGCTTTCTTT
NA | few | TRBJ1-5 | TRBV12-3/TRBV12-4 | CASSVTNQPQHF | TGTGCCAGCAGTGTGACGAATCAGCCCCAGCATTTT
NA | many | TRBJ2-1 | TRBV10-3 | CAISESGTFYNEQFF | TGTGCCATCAGTGAGTCAGGGACATTTTACAATGAGCAGTTCTTC
TRBD2 | NA | TRBJ2-7 | TRBV7-9 | CASSLIAGETYEQYF | TGTGCCAGCAGCTTAATCGCGGGAGAAACCTACGAGCAGTACTTC
NA | few | TRBJ1-1 | TRBV29-1 | CSVGDIEAFF | TGCAGCGTTGGAGACATTGAAGCTTTCTTT
NA | NA | TRBJ1-1 | TRBV11-2 | CASTDSSGQDESTEAFF | TGTGCCAGCACCGACAGCTCTGGTCAGGACGAAAGTACTGAAGCTTTCTTT
NA | NA | TRBJ1-6 | TRBV2 | CASSEHRGNSPLHF | TGTGCCAGCAGTGAACATAGGGGTAATTCACCCCTCCACTTT
NA | NA | TRBJ1-1 | TRBV5-1 | CASSLGIQAGEAFF | TGCGCCAGCAGCTTAGGGATACAGGCTGGTGAAGCTTTCTTT
TRBD2 | few | TRBJ2-1 | TRBV4-1 | CASSQLKASGSSSHNEQFF | TGCGCCAGCAGCCAATTAAAGGCTAGCGGGAGTAGTAGCCACAATGAGCAGTTCTTC
NA | NA | TRBJ1-5 | TRBV5-5 | CASSFGGQPQHF | TGTGCCAGCAGCTTTGGAGGTCAGCCCCAGCATTTT
NA | few | TRBJ2-7 | TRBV30 | CAWSVKASYEQYF | TGTGCCTGGAGTGTGAAGGCCTCCTACGAGCAGTACTTC
TRBD1 | few | TRBJ2-1 | TRBV4-1 | CASSQEGTDRGPRYNEQFF | TGCGCCAGCAGCCAAGAGGGAACTGACAGGGGGCCGAGGTACAATGAGCAGTTCTTC
NA | NA | TRBJ2-3 | TRBV29-1 | CSVATADTQYF | TGCAGCGTAGCGACGGCAGATACGCAGTATTTT
TRBD1 | NA | TRBJ1-5 | TRBV6-2/TRBV6-3 | CASSYYRTGDFSSDQPQHF | TGTGCCAGCAGTTACTATCGGACAGGGGACTTTAGCAGCGATCAGCCCCAGCATTTT
NA | few | TRBJ2-5 | TRBV29-1 | CSVELPPDVPKGTQYF | TGCAGCGTTGAACTTCCTCCCGACGTCCCCAAAGGGACCCAGTACTTC
NA | few | TRBJ1-1 | TRBV7-9 | CASSSWDMNTEAFF | TGTGCCAGCAGCTCATGGGACATGAACACTGAAGCTTTCTTT
NA | many | TRBJ2-1 | TRBV20-1 | CSASEFSYNEQFF | TGCAGTGCTAGCGAGTTCTCCTACAATGAGCAGTTCTTC
TRBD1 | few | TRBJ1-1 | TRBV6-1 | CASTYGGTGGTEAFF | TGTGCCAGCACCTACGGGGGGACAGGGGGCACTGAAGCTTTCTTT
TRBD1 | few | TRBJ1-2 | TRBV28 | CASSLGRGTGANYGYTF | TGTGCCAGCAGTTTAGGCCGTGGGACAGGGGCTAACTATGGCTACACCTTC
NA | few | TRBJ1-1 | TRBV3-1 | CASSHAGRTEAFF | TGTGCCAGCAGCCACGCGGGCCGCACTGAAGCTTTCTTT